These 27 T cell receptor beta chains originate from one sample sequenced in a study of identifying expanded T cells in peripheral blood. Sequencing was performed with immunoSEQ multiplex PCR; in TCRdb, only in-frame clones are kept and a portion is missing. The sample has some 80,000 clones, roughly 90% seen once. Specimen: blood. Source of these receptors: a person aged 18 to 75 in good health.

The chain uses TRBV19 and TRBJ1-5; TRBD1 aligns across 8 bases. This CDR3 has 16 amino acids. Germline loops: CDR1 LNHDA, CDR2 SQIVND (reference sequence). The trim removed 5 bases at V and 0 bases at J, leaving 6 bases unmatched. The CDR3 sequence: CASSLRTGPSNQPQHF. As DNA, the CDR3 is TGTGCCAGTAGTCTAAGGACAGGGCCTAGCAATCAGCCCCAGCATTTT.

The rearrangement uses TRBV30 and TRBJ2-1; no clear D gene. V dropped 5 bases and J dropped 8 bases, with 10 bases sitting between them. This CDR3 is built from 11 residues. The V gene's germline CDR1 is GTSNPN and CDR2 SVGIG (reference sequence). CDR3 in DNA: TGTGCCTGGGGGCTTGGGCATGAGCAGTTCTTC. Residues: CAWGLGHEQFF.

The V call is TRBV5-1, the J call TRBJ1-3, with a tentative D call TRBD1 (5 bases). The CDR3 covers 16 residues. Trimming stripped 3 bases from V and 0 bases from J, with 13 bases between. The germline CDR1 and CDR2 sequences are SGHRS and YFSETQ. CDR3 in DNA: TGCGCCAGCAGCTACGCGGGACTTTTCTCTGGAAACACCATATATTTT. It specifies CASSYAGLFSGNTIYF.

V and J are TRBV7-3 and TRBJ2-7; D is ambiguous. The CDR3 spans 14 residues. Trimming cost V 5 bases and J 1 base, with 12 bases left between them. Germline V gene sequence: CDR1 SGHTA, CDR2 FQGTGA. CDR3 coding DNA: TGTGCCAGCAGCCCGATGGGCGGATCCTACGAGCAGTACTTC. Translating gives CASSPMGGSYEQYF.

This chain uses TRBV4-1 with TRBJ1-4, with D uncertain. From germline, CDR1 is MGHRA and CDR2 YSYEKL. Deletions cut 4 bases from V and 6 bases from J, with 15 bases between. CDR3 length: 15 amino acids. The chain's CDR3 is CASSLTPGNYEKLFF. CDR3 sequence (DNA): TGCGCCAGCAGCCTAACACCGGGCAACTATGAAAAACTGTTTTTT.

This sequence joins TRBV9 and TRBJ2-1; the D is unclear. Germline CDR1 reads SGDLS; CDR2 reads YYNGEE. There are 15 residues in the CDR3. Trimming took off 2 bases at V and 4 bases at J, with 13 bases between the two ends. The CDR3 nucleotides read TGTGCCAGCAGCGTCCTTAGCAACCCTTACAATGAGCAGTTCTTC. Protein sequence: CASSVLSNPYNEQFF. Full variable domain (missing parts from reference TRBV9 and TRBJ2-1): DSGVTQTPKHLITATGQRVTLRCSPRSGDLSVYWYQQSLDQGLQFLIQYYNGEERAKGNILERFSAQQFPDLHSELNLSSLELGDSALYFCASSVLSNPYNEQFFGPGTRLTVL.

V gene TRBV4-3 combines with J gene TRBJ1-1, with TRBD1 identical over 12 bases. Germline V gene data show CDR1 as LGHNA and CDR2 as YSLEER. This CDR3 contains 15 residues. Trimming at V came to 0 bases and at J to 11 bases, leaving 7 bases not matched to a gene. The CDR3 protein is CASSQDNRDRGLAFF. CDR3 sequence (DNA): TGCGCCAGCAGCCAAGACAACCGGGACAGGGGGCTTGCTTTCTTT.

The chain joins TRBV5-1 to TRBJ2-7; D may be TRBD1 (5 bases). Trimming cost V 6 bases and J 5 bases, with 18 bases left between them. Germline CDR1 is SGHRS and CDR2 is YFSETQ. The CDR3 sequence is 14 residues long. CDR3 DNA: TGCGCCAGCAAGGTGTGGGGCAGGGAACACGAGCAGTACTTC. Amino acid sequence: CASKVWGREHEQYF. The complete variable domain, with remaining parts taken from reference TRBV5-1 and TRBJ2-7, reads KAGVTQTPRYLIKTRGQQVTLSCSPISGHRSVSWYQQTPGQGLQFLFEYFSETQRNKGNFPGRFSGRQFSNSRSEMNVSTLELGDSALYLCASKVWGREHEQYFGPGTRLTVT.

The chain links TRBV29-1 to TRBJ1-2, with a tentative D call TRBD1 (5 bases). Between the trimmed V and J ends, which lost 4 bases and 3 bases, there was a span of 9 bases. The CDR3 consists of 12 residues. The germline gives CDR1 SQVTM, CDR2 ANQGSEA. The CDR3 sequence is CSVVEGDYGYTF. The CDR3, as DNA: TGCAGCGTTGTGGAAGGGGACTATGGCTACACCTTC.

The CDR3 reads CASSVRGSSYNEQFF. CDR3 bases: TGTGCCAGCAGCGTACGGGGAAGCTCCTACAATGAGCAGTTCTTC. The chain recombines TRBV9 with TRBJ2-1; D may be TRBD2 (5 bases). The germline gives CDR1 SGDLS, CDR2 YYNGEE. The V end lost 1 base, the J end lost 0 bases, and 8 bases lay between the germline ends. This CDR3 comprises 15 residues.

The chain combines TRBV7-3 with TRBJ2-1, with D perhaps matching TRBD1 (6 bases). The CDR3 contains 13 residues. Per germline, CDR1 SGHTA and CDR2 FQGTGA. V lost 5 bases and J 12 bases, leaving 17 bases between the germline ends. The CDR3 nucleotides are TGTGCCAGCAGCCCACAAGGGGGTCTGCGGCAGTTCTTC. This codes for CASSPQGGLRQFF.

This chain joins TRBV5-1 and TRBJ2-5, with 8 positions matching TRBD2. Germline values: CDR1 SGHRS, CDR2 YFSETQ. The CDR3 runs 15 residues. Trimming at V came to 0 bases and at J to 4 bases, leaving 5 bases not matched to a gene. This chain's CDR3 is CASSLAAGVGETQYF. CDR3 bases: TGCGCCAGCAGCTTGGCAGCGGGAGTAGGAGAGACCCAGTACTTC.

This clone turned up a few times. The V call is TRBV6-6, the J call TRBJ1-2; 7 nucleotides match TRBD1. The CDR3 extends over 16 amino acids. V lost 2 bases, J lost 5 bases, and 11 bases stayed unmatched. Germline lookup yields CDR1 MNHNY and CDR2 SVGAGI (reference sequence). CDR3 sequence: CASSYRPDRVSYGYTF. The DNA of the CDR3 is TGTGCCAGCAGTTACCGCCCCGACAGGGTAAGTTATGGCTACACCTTC.

The V and J genes are TRBV29-1 and TRBJ2-7; TRBD1 agrees at 9 bases. The CDR3 is 12 amino acids. The germline V gene encodes CDR1 SQVTM and CDR2 ANQGSEA. The CDR3 region is CSAGTGFHEQYF. CDR3 sequence (DNA): TGCAGTGCCGGGACAGGGTTTCACGAGCAGTACTTC.

The gene calls are TRBV10-2 and TRBJ2-1; D remains ambiguous. The V gene lost 5 bases and the J gene lost 3 bases, with 5 bases spanning the gap. The CDR3 totals 12 residues. In germline, CDR1 is WSHSY, CDR2 SAAADI. This CDR3 is CASSWDYNEQFF. The CDR3 nucleotides read TGCGCCAGCAGTTGGGACTACAATGAGCAGTTCTTC.

V is TRBV21-1 and J is TRBJ1-2; the D call in the table, TRBD1, was not verified against the DNA. TRBV21-1 is deemed a pseudogene. The CDR3 extends over 16 amino acids. The CDR3: CASSTRTGWEVDGYTF. CDR3 coding DNA: TGTGCCAGCAGCACACGGACAGGGTGGGAGGTAGATGGCTACACCTTC.

The rearrangement links TRBV7-2 to TRBJ1-2; a weak D match, TRBD1 (6 bases). The CDR3 consists of 15 residues. Trimming stripped 5 bases from V and 5 bases from J, with 18 bases between. Germline-derived CDR1 and CDR2 are SGHTA and FQGNSA. This chain's CDR3 is CASSPPGALYYGYTF. The CDR3 bases are TGTGCCAGCAGCCCCCCAGGGGCCCTCTATTATGGCTACACCTTC. The whole variable domain, remainder taken from reference TRBV7-2 and TRBJ1-2, is GAGVSQSPSNKVTEKGKDVELRCDPISGHTALYWYRQSLGQGLEFLIYFQGNSAPDKSGLPSDRFSAERTGGSVSTLTIQRTQQEDSAVYLCASSPPGALYYGYTFGSGTRLTVV.

The chain combines TRBV6-5 with TRBJ1-4; 7 nucleotides match TRBD1. Germline V lookup: CDR1 MNHEY, CDR2 SVGAGI. This CDR3 is built from 12 residues. V lost 6 bases to trimming and J lost 5 bases; unmatched junction nucleotides: 0. The CDR3 protein is CASRQGNEKLFF. In DNA, the CDR3 is TGTGCCAGCAGACAGGGGAATGAAAAACTGTTTTTT.

This clone was seen once. The chain recombines TRBV19 with TRBJ2-2; D may be TRBD1 (5 bases). V was shortened by 7 bases and J by 1 base, with 16 bases between the two germline ends. The germline V gene encodes CDR1 LNHDA and CDR2 SQIVND (reference sequence). CDR3 length: 16 residues. CDR3: CASTLRQLGNTGELFF. For the CDR3, the DNA is TGTGCCAGTACCCTACGACAGTTGGGGAACACCGGGGAGCTGTTTTTT.

V and J are TRBV6-6 and TRBJ1-2; D not resolved. The CDR3 has 15 residues. V lost 2 bases, J lost 0 bases, and 10 bases lay in between. The germline gives CDR1 MNHNY, CDR2 SVGAGI (reference sequence). The CDR3: CASSYTAEANYGYTF. The CDR3, as DNA: TGTGCCAGCAGTTACACGGCAGAAGCTAACTATGGCTACACCTTC.

The chain recombines TRBV29-1 with TRBJ2-7, with D possibly called TRBD1 or TRBD2 (5 bases each). This CDR3 has 12 amino acids. Trimming removed 7 bases from V and 5 bases from J, with 15 bases in between. CDR1 SQVTM and CDR2 ANQGSEA come from the germline V gene. The CDR3 nucleotides are TGCAGCGCCCTCCGGGGCCGCGACGAGCAGTACTTC. It codes for CSALRGRDEQYF.

The chain combines TRBV14 with TRBJ2-3, with 9 bases identical to TRBD1. Trimming cost V 3 bases and J 0 bases; bases outside gene matches: 1. The length of the CDR3 is 15 residues. Germline V CDR1 and CDR2: SGHDN, FVKESK. The CDR3 sequence: CASSQGQGSTDTQYF. In DNA, the CDR3 is TGTGCCAGCAGCCAGGGACAGGGCAGCACAGATACGCAGTATTTT.

V usage is TRBV6-5 and J usage is TRBJ2-5; D is undetermined. V was clipped by 2 bases and J by 5 bases, with 6 bases between them. The germline V gene encodes CDR1 MNHEY and CDR2 SVGAGI. The CDR3 has 12 amino acids. The CDR3 sequence: CASSYAGETQYF. For the CDR3, the DNA is TGTGCCAGCAGTTACGCTGGGGAGACCCAGTACTTC.

The V and J genes are TRBV5-1 and TRBJ2-3; D uncertain. Trimming stripped 2 bases from V and 6 bases from J, with 7 bases between. This CDR3 region has 12 residues. Germline CDR1 SGHRS, CDR2 YFSETQ. The CDR3 DNA reads TGCGCCAGCAGCTTAGGGTCGGATACGCAGTATTTT. Residues: CASSLGSDTQYF.

This clone was picked up one time. The genes are TRBV7-9 and TRBJ2-2; D gene uncertain. V was shortened by 5 bases and J by 0 bases, with 4 bases between the two germline ends. The CDR3 contains 13 residues. Germline V gene lookup returns CDR1 SEHNR and CDR2 FQNEAQ (reference sequence). In DNA, the CDR3 is TGTGCCAGCAGCGGAGCGAACACCGGGGAGCTGTTTTTT. It yields the protein CASSGANTGELFF.

This chain uses TRBV7-9 with TRBJ1-4; 7 bases agree with TRBD1. V shed 5 bases, J shed 5 bases, and the junction held 11 bases outside the gene matches. This CDR3 comprises 16 residues. Germline CDR1 is SEHNR and CDR2 is FQNEAQ (reference sequence). The CDR3 protein is CASSVGTAPKNEKLFF. In DNA form, the CDR3 reads TGTGCCAGCAGCGTCGGGACAGCGCCTAAAAATGAAAAACTGTTTTTT.

J is TRBJ1-1 and V is TRBV7-9; 7 positions match TRBD1. The CDR3 spans 15 residues. V lost 1 base, J lost 8 bases, and 10 bases stayed unmatched. CDR1 and CDR2 from the germline V gene are SEHNR and FQNEAQ (reference sequence). The CDR3 protein is CASSLEGRTGSEAFF. The CDR3 DNA is TGTGCCAGCAGCTTAGAGGGGCGGACAGGTTCAGAAGCTTTCTTT.